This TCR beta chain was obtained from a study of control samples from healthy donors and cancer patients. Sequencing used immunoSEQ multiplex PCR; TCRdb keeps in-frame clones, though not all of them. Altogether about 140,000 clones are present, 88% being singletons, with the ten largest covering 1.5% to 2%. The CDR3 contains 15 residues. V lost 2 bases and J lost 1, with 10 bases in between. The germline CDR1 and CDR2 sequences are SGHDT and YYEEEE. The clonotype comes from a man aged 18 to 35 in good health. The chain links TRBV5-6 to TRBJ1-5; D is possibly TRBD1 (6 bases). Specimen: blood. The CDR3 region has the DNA TGTGCCAGCAGCTTAGGCGGGACAAGCAATCAGCCCCAGCATTTT. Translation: CASSLGGTSNQPQHF.